A single T cell receptor beta chain is shown here with its context. Its matching antigen is unknown. These data are taken from a study of Tregs in tolerant kidney transplant recipients. Study information: Mixed chimerism was transient after nonmyeloablative marrow transplants from related graft donors.

The assay was immunoSEQ multiplex PCR, and TCRdb's table has in-frame clones only and misses some. The data hold about 110,000 clones, with roughly 90% observed a single time. Regarding the study as a whole: No direct test of biological reproducibility was done here. Findings come from small patient numbers and require larger validation. Changing PCR primers prevented nucleotide comparison between some patients' samples.

This CDR3 contains 16 residues. The trim removed 0 bases at V and 4 bases at J, leaving 8 bases unmatched. Germline loops: CDR1 SGHTA, CDR2 FQGNSA. This chain uses TRBV7-2 with TRBJ1-2; 7 bases line up with TRBD1. Specimen: CD4+ T cells from blood, collected before the transplant. This receptor was identified in a human donor who received a combined kidney and bone marrow transplant. CDR3 sequence reads: CASSLALVGGGYGYTF. The CDR3 DNA reads TGTGCCAGCAGCTTAGCGCTCGTAGGGGGCGGCTATGGCTACACCTTC.